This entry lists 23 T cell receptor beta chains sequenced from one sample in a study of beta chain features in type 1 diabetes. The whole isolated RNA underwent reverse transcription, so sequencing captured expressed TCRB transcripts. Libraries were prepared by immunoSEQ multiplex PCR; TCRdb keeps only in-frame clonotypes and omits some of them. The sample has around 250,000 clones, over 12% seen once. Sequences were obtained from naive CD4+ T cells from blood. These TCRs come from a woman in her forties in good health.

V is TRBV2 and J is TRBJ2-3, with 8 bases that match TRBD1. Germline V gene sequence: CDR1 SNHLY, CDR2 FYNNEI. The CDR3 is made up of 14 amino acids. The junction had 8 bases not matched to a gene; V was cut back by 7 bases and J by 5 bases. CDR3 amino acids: CASMKTGVGDTQYF. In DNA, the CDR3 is TGTGCCAGCATGAAGACAGGGGTTGGAGATACGCAGTATTTT.

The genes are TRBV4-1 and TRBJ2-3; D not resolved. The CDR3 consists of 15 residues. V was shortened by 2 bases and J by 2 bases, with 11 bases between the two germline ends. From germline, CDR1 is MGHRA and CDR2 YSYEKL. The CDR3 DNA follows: TGCGCCAGCAGCCAATCCGTCCTAGACACAGATACGCAGTATTTT. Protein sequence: CASSQSVLDTDTQYF.

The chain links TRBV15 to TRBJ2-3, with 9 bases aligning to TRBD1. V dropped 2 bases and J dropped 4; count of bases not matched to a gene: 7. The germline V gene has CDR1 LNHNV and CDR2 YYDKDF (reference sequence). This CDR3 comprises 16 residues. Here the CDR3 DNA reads TGTGCCACCAGCAGACCGGGACAGGGAAGGCCAGATACGCAGTATTTT. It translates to CATSRPGQGRPDTQYF.

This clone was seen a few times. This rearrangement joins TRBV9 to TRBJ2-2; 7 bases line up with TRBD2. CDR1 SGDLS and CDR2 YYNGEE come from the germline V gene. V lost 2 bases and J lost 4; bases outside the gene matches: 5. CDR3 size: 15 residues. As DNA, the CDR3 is TGTGCCAGCAGCGTTAGCGGGTTTCCCACCGGGGAGCTGTTTTTT. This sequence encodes CASSVSGFPTGELFF.

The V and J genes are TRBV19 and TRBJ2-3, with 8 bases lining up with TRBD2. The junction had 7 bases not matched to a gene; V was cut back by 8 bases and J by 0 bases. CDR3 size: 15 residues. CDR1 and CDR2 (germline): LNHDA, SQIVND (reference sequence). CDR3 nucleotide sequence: TGTGCCAGTCAAACGGGGGGGTCTAGCACAGATACGCAGTATTTT. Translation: CASQTGGSSTDTQYF.

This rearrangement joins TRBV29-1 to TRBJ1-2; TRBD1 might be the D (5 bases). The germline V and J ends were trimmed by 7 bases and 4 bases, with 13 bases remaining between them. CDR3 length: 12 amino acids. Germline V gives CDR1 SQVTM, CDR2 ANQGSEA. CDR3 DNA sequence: TGCAGCGCCCCGCGGGGCAGCTATGGCTACACCTTC. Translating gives CSAPRGSYGYTF. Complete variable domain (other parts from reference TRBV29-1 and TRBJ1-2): SAVISQKPSRDICQRGTSLTIQCQVDSQVTMMFWYRQQPGQSLTLIATANQGSEATYESGFVIDKFPISRPNLTFSTLTVSNMSPEDSSIYLCSAPRGSYGYTFGSGTRLTVV.

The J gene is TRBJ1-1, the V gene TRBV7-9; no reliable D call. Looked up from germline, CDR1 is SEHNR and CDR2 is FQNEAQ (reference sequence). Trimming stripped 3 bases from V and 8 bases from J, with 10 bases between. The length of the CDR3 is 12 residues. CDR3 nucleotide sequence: TGTGCCAGCAGCTTTCAGGCGGGAGAAGCTTTCTTT. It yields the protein CASSFQAGEAFF.

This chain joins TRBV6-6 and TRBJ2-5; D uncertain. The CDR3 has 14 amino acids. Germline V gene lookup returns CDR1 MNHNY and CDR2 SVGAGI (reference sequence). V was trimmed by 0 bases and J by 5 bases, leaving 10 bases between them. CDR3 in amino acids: CASSYSRQSETQYF. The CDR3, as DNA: TGTGCCAGCAGTTACTCGAGGCAGTCGGAGACCCAGTACTTC.

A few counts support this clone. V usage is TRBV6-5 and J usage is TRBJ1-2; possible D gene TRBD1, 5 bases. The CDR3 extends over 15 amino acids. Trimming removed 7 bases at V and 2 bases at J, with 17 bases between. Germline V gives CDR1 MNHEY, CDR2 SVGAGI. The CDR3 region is CASKPAPGPNYGYTF. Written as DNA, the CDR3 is TGTGCCAGCAAGCCGGCGCCAGGGCCCAACTATGGCTACACCTTC.

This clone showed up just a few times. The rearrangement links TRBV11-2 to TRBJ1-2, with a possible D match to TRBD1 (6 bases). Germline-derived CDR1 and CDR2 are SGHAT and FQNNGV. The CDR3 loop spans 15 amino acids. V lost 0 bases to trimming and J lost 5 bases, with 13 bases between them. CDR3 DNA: TGTGCCAGCAGCTTAGATCAGGGGCGCCGGTATGGCTACACCTTC. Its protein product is CASSLDQGRRYGYTF. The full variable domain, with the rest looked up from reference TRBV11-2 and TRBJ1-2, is EAGVAQSPRYKIIEKRQSVAFWCNPISGHATLYWYQQILGQGPKLLIQFQNNGVVDDSQLPKDRFSAERLKGVDSTLKIQPAKLEDSAVYLCASSLDQGRRYGYTFGSGTRLTVV.

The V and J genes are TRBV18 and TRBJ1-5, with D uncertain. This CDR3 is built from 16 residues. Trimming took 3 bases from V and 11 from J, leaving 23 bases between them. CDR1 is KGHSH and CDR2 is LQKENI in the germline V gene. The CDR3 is CASSPQPPRLAGAQHF. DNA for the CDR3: TGTGCCAGCTCACCGCAACCGCCGAGGCTGGCCGGGGCCCAGCATTTT.

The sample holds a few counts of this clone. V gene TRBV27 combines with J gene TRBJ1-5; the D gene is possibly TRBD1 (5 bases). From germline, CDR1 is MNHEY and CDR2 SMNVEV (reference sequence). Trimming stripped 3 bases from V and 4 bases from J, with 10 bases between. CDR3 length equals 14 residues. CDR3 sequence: CASSFVAGNQPQHF. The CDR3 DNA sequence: TGTGCCAGCAGTTTCGTGGCAGGGAATCAGCCCCAGCATTTT.

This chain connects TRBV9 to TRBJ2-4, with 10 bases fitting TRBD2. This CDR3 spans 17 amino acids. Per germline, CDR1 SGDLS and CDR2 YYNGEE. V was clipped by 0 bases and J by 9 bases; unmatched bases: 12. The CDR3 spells CASSVEPLAGARVIQYF. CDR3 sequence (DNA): TGTGCCAGCAGCGTAGAGCCCCTAGCGGGGGCTCGCGTCATTCAGTACTTC.

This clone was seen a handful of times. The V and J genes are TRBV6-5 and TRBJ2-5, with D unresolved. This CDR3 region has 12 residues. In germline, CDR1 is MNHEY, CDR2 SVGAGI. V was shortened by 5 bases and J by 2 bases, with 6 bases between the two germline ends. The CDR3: CASSRVQETQYF. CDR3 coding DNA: TGTGCCAGCAGTCGGGTTCAAGAGACCCAGTACTTC.

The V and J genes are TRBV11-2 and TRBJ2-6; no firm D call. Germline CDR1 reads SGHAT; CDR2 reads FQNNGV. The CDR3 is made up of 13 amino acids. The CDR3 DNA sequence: TGTGCGGGTACCCCAGGTGGTGGTCTGGTCCTGACTTTC. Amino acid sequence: CAGTPGGGLVLTF.

CDR3 nucleotide sequence: TGCGCCAGCAGCCCAAGGACTACCGGGGACTTCTACGAGCAGTACTTC. Its protein is CASSPRTTGDFYEQYF. The rearrangement links TRBV4-1 to TRBJ2-7; tentative D call: TRBD2 (6 bases). Germline assignment: CDR1 MGHRA and CDR2 YSYEKL. V was cut by 4 bases and J by 3 bases, with 19 bases left in between. This CDR3 region has 16 residues.

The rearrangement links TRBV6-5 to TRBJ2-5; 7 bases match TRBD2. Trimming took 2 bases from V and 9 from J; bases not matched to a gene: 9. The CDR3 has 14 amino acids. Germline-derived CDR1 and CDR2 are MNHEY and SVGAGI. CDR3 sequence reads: CASSYRSWGGAQYF. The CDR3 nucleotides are TGTGCCAGCAGTTACCGCAGCTGGGGGGGGGCCCAGTACTTC.

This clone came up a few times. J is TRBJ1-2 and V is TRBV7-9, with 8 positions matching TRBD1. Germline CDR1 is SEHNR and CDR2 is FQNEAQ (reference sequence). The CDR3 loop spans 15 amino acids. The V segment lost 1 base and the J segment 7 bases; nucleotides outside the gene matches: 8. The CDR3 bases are TGTGCCAGCAGCTTAGAGGGGACAGGAGCGCCTGGCTACACCTTC. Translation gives CASSLEGTGAPGYTF.

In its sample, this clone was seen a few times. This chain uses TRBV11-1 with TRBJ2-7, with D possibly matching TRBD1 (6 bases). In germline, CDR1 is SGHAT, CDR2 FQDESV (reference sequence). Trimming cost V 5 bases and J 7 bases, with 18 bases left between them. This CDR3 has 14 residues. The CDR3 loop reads CASSPWGRGQEQYF. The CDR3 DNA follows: TGTGCCAGCAGCCCATGGGGCAGGGGCCAGGAGCAGTACTTC.

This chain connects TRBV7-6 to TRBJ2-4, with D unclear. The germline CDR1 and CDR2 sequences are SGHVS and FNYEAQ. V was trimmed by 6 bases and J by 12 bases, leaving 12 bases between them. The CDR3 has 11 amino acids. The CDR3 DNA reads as TGTGCCAGCAGACCCGTCGCTAATCAGTACTTC. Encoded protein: CASRPVANQYF.

The CDR3 coding sequence is TGCAGCGTCGGGACATCCGGGACTGGAAACACCATATATTTT. Translated: CSVGTSGTGNTIYF. The V call is TRBV29-1, the J call TRBJ1-3; TRBD1 might be the D (6 bases). V was cut by 6 bases and J by 2 bases, with 14 bases left in between. Germline CDR1 is SQVTM and CDR2 is ANQGSEA. The CDR3 consists of 14 residues.

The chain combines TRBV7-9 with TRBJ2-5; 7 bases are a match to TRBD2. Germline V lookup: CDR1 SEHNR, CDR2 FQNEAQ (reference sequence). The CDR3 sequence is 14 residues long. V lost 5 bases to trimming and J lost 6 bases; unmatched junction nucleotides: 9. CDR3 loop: CASSLGSGAKTQYF. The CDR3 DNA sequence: TGTGCCAGCAGCCTTGGGAGCGGGGCCAAGACCCAGTACTTC.

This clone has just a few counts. As DNA, the CDR3 is TGTGCCAGCAGCATTATTGTGTCCTACGAGCAGTACTTC. Translated: CASSIIVSYEQYF. This rearrangement joins TRBV7-2 to TRBJ2-7; D not certain. Germline V CDR1 and CDR2: SGHTA, FQGNSA. The V gene lost 5 bases and the J gene lost 1 base, with 9 bases spanning the gap. The CDR3 contains 13 residues.